Sequencing of this TCR beta chain was carried out in a study of cytomegalovirus exposure and HLA in healthy donors. This clone was seen more than once but under ten times. Antigen specificity is unknown. Use of 60 Vbeta and 13 Jbeta primers characterized the PCR. Clones were sequenced by immunoSEQ multiplex PCR, and TCRdb holds only the in-frame ones, with some missing. The sample shows 100,000 to 150,000 clones, roughly four fifths of them seen only once. This CDR3 has 13 amino acids. V lost 3 bases to trimming and J lost 7 bases, with 9 bases between them. Germline CDR1 LGHNA, CDR2 YNFKEQ. Findings and limits, study-wide: Previous analysis showed most TCR beta V segments were productive about 87% or about 30% of the time.

This TCR derives from a woman between 40 and 50 years old in good health and CMV-seropositive. The sample was PBMCs. The chain carries TRBV4-2 and TRBJ2-2; the D gene is possibly TRBD2 (5 bases). The CDR3 here is CASSHTRDGELFF. The CDR3 nucleotides are TGTGCCAGCAGCCACACCCGGGACGGGGAGCTGTTTTTT.